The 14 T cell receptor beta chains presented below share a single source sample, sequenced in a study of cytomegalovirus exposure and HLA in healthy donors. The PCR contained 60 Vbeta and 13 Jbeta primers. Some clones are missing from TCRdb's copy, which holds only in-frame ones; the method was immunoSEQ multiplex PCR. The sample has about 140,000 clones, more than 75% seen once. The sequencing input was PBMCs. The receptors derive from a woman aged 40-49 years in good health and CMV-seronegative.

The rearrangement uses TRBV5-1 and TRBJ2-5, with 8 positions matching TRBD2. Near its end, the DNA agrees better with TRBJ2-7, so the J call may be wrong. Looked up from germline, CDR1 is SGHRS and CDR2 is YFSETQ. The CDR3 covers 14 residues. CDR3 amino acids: CASSFASGYYEQYF. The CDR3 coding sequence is TGCGCCAGCAGCTTCGCTAGCGGGTACTACGAGCAGTACTTC.

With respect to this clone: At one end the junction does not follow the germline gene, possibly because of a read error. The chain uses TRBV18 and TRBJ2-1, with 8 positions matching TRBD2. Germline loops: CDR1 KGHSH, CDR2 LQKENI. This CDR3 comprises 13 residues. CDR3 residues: CASSPPLAGISLF. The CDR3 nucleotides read TGTGCCAGCTCACCACCCTTAGCGGGGATTTCGCTCTTC.

Here the CDR3 reads CAISPESERGLGTQYF. DNA for the CDR3: TGTGCCATCAGTCCGGAATCAGAAAGAGGATTGGGGACCCAGTACTTC. The chain joins TRBV10-3 to TRBJ2-5; D not certain. This CDR3 is built from 16 residues. The germline gives CDR1 ENHRY, CDR2 SYGVKD. The V end was cut by 5 bases, the J end by 7 bases, with 23 bases between.

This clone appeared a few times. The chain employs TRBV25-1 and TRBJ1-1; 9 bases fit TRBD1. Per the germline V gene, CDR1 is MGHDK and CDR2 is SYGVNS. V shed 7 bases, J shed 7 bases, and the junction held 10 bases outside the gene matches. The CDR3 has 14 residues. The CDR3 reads CASNKGQGLFEAFF. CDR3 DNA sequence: TGTGCCAGCAACAAAGGACAGGGGTTATTTGAAGCTTTCTTT.

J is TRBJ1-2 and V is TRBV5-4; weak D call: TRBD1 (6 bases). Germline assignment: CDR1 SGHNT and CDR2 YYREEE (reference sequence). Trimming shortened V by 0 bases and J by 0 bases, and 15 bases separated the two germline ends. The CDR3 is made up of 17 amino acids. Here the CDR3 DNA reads TGTGCCAGCAGCTTGGACCCAACAGGGCCCACTAACTATGGCTACACCTTC. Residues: CASSLDPTGPTNYGYTF.

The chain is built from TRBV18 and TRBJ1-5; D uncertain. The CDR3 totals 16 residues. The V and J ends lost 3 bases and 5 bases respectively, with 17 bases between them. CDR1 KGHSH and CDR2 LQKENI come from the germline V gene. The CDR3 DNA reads TGTGCCAGCTCACCGGAGGGCGCTGGGGTCCATCAGCCCCAGCATTTT. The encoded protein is CASSPEGAGVHQPQHF.

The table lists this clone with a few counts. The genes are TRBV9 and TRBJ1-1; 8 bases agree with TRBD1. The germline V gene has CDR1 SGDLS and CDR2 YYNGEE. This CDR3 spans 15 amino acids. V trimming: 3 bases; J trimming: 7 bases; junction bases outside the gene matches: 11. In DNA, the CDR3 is TGTGCCAGCAGCGACGGTGGACAGGGCGGGGATGAAGCTTTCTTT. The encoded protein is CASSDGGQGGDEAFF.

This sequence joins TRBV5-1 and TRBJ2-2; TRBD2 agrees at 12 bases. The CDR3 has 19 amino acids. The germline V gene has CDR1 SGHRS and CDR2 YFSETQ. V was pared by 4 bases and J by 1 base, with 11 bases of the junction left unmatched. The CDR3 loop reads CASSPSQLAGGQNTGELFF. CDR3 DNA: TGCGCCAGCAGCCCGTCGCAACTAGCGGGGGGCCAGAACACCGGGGAGCTGTTTTTT.

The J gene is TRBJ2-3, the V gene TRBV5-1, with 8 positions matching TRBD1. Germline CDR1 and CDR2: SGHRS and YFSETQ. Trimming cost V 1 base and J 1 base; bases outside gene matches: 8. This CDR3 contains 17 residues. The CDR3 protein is CASSLPMDRAGTDTQYF. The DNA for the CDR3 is TGCGCCAGCAGCTTGCCAATGGACAGGGCAGGCACAGATACGCAGTATTTT.

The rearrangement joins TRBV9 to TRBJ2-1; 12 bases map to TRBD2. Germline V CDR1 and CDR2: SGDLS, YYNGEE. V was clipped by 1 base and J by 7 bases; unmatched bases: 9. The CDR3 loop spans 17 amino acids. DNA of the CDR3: TGTGCCAGCAGCGTAACTCTAGCGGGAGGGCAGGGGAATGAGCAGTTCTTC. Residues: CASSVTLAGGQGNEQFF.

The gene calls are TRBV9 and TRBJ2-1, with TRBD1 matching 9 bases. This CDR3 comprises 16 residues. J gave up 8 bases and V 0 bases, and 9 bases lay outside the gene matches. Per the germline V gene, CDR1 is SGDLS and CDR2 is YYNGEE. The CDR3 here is CASSVDPGQGFDEQFF. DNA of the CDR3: TGTGCCAGCAGCGTAGATCCGGGACAGGGTTTCGATGAGCAGTTCTTC. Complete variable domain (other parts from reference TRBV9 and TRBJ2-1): DSGVTQTPKHLITATGQRVTLRCSPRSGDLSVYWYQQSLDQGLQFLIQYYNGEERAKGNILERFSAQQFPDLHSELNLSSLELGDSALYFCASSVDPGQGFDEQFFGPGTRLTVL.

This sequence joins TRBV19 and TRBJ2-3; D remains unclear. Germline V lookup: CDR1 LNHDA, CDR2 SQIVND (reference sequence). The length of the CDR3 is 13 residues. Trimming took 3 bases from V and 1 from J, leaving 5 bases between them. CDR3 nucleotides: TGTGCCAGTAGTATCCCCGGCACAGATACGCAGTATTTT. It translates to CASSIPGTDTQYF.

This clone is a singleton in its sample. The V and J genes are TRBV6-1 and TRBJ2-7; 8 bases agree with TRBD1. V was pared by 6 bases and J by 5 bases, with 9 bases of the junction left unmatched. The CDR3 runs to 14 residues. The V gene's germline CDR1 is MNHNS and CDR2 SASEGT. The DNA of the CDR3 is TGTGCCAGCAGGGCCGACAGGGGTGTGGACGAGCAGTACTTC. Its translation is CASRADRGVDEQYF.

The CDR3 region is CASSAPPGQGSYEQYF. In nucleotides, the CDR3 is TGTGCCAGCAGCGCCCCGCCGGGACAGGGATCCTACGAGCAGTACTTC. The chain recombines TRBV7-9 with TRBJ2-7, with 9 bases that match TRBD1. CDR3 length: 16 residues. The germline CDR1 and CDR2 sequences are SEHNR and FQNEAQ (reference sequence). V lost 5 bases to trimming and J lost 1 base; unmatched junction nucleotides: 9.